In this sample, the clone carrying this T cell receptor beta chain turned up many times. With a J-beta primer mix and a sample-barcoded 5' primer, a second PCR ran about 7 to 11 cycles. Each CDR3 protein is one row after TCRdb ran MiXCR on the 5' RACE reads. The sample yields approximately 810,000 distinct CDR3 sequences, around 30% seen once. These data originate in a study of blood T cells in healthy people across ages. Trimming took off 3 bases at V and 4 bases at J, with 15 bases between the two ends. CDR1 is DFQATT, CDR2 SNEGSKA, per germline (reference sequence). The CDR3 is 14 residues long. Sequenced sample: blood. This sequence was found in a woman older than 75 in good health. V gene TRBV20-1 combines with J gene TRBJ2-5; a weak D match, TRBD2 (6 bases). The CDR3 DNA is TGCAGTGCTAGGGGTACTAGCCCCTCAGAGACCCAGTACTTC. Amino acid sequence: CSARGTSPSETQYF.